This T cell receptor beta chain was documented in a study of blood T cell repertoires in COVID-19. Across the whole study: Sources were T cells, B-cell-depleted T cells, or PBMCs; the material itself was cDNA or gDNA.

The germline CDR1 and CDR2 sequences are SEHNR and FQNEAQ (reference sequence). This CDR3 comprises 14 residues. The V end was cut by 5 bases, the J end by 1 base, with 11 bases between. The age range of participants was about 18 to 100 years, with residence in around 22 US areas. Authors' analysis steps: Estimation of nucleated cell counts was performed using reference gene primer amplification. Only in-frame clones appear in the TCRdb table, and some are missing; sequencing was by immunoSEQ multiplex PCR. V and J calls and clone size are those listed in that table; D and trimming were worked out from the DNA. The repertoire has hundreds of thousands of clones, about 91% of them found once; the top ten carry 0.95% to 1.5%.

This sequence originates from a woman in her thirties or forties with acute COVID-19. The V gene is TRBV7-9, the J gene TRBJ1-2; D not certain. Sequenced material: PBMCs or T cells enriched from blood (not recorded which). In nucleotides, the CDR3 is TGTGCCAGCAGCCCATTAGCGGTTAACTATGGCTACACCTTC. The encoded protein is CASSPLAVNYGYTF.